This entry features one T cell receptor beta chain sequence. Its antigen is currently unknown. At one end the junction does not follow the germline gene, possibly because of a read error. This entry comes from a study of regulatory T cells in long-lasting Graves disease. This sample's time point: newly diagnosed GD, antithyroid drugs for less than 3 months. RNA isolated from PBMCs was used to make the TCR library. The germline gives CDR1 SGHRS, CDR2 YFSETQ. This CDR3 has 18 amino acids. General study findings and limits: Sharing of public clonotypes was greater in persistent patients (around 2,500) than in new patients (around 880). TRBV28, TRBJ1-2 and TRBJ2-5 emerged as the favored segments in persistent disease.

Arm-PCR with iRepertoire HTBI primers amplified the CDR3 regions for these TCR beta libraries. From the multiplex PCR reads, TCRdb called clonotypes with MiXCR, one entry per CDR3 protein. The sample carries over 500,000 distinct CDR3 sequences, under 20% recorded once. Another study also made use of these data, one on T cells in Graves' hyperthyroidism and ophthalmopathy. From that report: In patients aged 18 to 65, hyperthyroidism was newly diagnosed, with duration under 2 months. Among thyroid clonotypes expanded above 0.001, most also appeared in blood.

V usage is TRBV5-1 and J usage is TRBJ2-7; 13 nucleotides agree with TRBD2. This receptor was taken from a woman in her 30s with Graves disease. Specimen: peripheral blood mononuclear cells (PBMCs), collected at new diagnosis, from a patient treated with antithyroid drugs. CDR3 nucleotides: TGTGCCAGCAGCCCATTCGTCGGTTCGGGACTAGCGGGAAACGAGCAGTACTTC. Translation gives CASSPFVGSGLAGNEQYF.